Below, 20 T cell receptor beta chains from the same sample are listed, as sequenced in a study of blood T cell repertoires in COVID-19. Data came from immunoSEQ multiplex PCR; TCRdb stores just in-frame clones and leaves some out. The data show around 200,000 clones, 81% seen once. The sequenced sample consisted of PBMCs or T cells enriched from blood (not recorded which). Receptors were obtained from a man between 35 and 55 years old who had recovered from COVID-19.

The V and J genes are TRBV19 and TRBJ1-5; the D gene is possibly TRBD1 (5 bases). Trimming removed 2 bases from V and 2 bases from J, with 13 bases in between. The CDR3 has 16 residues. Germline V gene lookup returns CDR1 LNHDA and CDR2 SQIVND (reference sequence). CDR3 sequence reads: CASSITQGSGNQPQHF. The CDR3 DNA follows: TGTGCCAGTAGTATAACTCAGGGTTCGGGCAATCAGCCCCAGCATTTT.

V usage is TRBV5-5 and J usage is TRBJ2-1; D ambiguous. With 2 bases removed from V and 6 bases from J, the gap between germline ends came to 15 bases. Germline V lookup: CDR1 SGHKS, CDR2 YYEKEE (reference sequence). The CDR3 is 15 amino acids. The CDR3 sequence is CASSFDPGPRNEQFF. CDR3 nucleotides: TGTGCCAGCAGCTTTGACCCTGGGCCCCGCAATGAGCAGTTCTTC.

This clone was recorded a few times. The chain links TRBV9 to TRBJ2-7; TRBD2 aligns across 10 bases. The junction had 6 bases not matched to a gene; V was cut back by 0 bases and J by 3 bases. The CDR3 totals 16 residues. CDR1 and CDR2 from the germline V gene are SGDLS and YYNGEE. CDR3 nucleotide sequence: TGTGCCAGCAGCGTAGGTCCCAGCGGGAGGGGCTACGAGCAGTACTTC. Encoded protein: CASSVGPSGRGYEQYF.

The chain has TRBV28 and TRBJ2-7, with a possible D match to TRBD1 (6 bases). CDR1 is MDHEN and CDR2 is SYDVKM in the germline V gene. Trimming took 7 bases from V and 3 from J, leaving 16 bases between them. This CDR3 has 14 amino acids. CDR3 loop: CASKRQGFDYEQYF. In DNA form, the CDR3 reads TGTGCCAGCAAGCGGCAGGGGTTCGACTACGAGCAGTACTTC.

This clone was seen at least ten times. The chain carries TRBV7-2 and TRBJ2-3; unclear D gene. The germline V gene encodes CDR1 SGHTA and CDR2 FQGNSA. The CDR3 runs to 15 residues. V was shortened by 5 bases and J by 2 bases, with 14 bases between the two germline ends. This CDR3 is CASSQVAAATDTQYF. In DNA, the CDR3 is TGTGCCAGCAGCCAGGTGGCCGCAGCCACAGATACGCAGTATTTT.

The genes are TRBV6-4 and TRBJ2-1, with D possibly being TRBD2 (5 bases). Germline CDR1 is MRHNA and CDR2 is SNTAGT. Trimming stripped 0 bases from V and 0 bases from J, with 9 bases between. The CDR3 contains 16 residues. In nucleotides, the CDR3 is TGTGCCAGCAGTGACTCGTGGCGGGCCTCCTACAATGAGCAGTTCTTC. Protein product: CASSDSWRASYNEQFF.

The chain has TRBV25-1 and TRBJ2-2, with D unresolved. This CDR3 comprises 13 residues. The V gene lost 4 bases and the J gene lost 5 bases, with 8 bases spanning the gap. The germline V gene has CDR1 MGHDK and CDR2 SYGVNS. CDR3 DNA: TGTGCCAGCAGTGGCCTAGAGACCGGGGAGCTGTTTTTT. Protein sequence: CASSGLETGELFF.

Here the CDR3 reads CASSPVYF. The CDR3 DNA reads as TGCGCCAGCAGTCCCGTGTACTTC. This chain joins TRBV23-1 and TRBJ2-7; no reliable D call. TRBV23-1 is an ORF for which the function is uncertain. This CDR3 is 8 amino acids long. Trimming shortened V by 4 bases and J by 12 bases, and 4 bases separated the two germline ends.

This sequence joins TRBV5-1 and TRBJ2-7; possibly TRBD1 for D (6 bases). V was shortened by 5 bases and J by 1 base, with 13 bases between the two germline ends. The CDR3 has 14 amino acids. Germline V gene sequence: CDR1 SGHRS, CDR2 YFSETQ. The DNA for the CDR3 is TGCGCCAGCAGTGTGGACAGTAGATCCTACGAGCAGTACTTC. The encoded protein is CASSVDSRSYEQYF.

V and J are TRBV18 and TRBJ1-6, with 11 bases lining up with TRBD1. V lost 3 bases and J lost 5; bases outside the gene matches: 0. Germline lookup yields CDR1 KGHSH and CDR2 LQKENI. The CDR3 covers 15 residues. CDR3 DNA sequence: TGTGCCAGCTCACCGGGACAGGGGGATAATTCACCCCTCCACTTT. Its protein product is CASSPGQGDNSPLHF.

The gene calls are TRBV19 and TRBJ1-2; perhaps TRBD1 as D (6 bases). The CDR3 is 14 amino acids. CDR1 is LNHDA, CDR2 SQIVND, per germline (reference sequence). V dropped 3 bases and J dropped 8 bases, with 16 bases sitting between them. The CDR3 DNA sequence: TGTGCCAGTAGTATCGGGCTGCGGGGGCGCGGCTACACCTTC. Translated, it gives CASSIGLRGRGYTF.

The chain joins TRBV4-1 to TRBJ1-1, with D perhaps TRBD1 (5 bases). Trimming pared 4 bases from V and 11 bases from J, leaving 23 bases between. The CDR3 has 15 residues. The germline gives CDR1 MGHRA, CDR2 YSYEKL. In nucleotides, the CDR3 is TGCGCCAGCAGCCGGGCTACATGGCGGGGGGTAAGTGCTTTCTTT. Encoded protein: CASSRATWRGVSAFF.

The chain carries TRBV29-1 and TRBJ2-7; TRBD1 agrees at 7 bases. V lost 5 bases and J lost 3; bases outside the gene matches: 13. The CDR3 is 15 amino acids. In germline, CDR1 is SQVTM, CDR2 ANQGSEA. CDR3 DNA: TGCAGCGTTCTTAAGGGACAGACTTTCAACTACGAGCAGTACTTC. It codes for CSVLKGQTFNYEQYF.

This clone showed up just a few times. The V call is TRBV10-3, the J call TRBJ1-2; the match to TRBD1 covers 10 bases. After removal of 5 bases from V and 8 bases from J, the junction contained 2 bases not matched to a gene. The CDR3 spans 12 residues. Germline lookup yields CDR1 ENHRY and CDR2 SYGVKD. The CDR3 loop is CAISRQGAGYTF. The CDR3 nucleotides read TGTGCCATCAGTAGACAGGGGGCAGGCTACACCTTC.

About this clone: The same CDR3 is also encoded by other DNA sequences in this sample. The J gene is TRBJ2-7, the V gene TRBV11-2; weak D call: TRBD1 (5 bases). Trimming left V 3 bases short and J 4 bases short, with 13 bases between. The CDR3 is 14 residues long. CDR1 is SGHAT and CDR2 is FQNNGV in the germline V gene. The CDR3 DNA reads TGTGCCAGCAGCTTTGGGCAGGGCGAGTACGAGCAGTACTTC. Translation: CASSFGQGEYEQYF.

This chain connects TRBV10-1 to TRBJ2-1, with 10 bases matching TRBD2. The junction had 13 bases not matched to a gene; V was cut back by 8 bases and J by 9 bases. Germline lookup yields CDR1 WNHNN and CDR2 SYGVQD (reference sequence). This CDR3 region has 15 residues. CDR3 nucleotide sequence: TGCGCCAGCTCCGAGGGAGTAGCGGGAGGATTTGAGCAGTTCTTC. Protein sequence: CASSEGVAGGFEQFF.

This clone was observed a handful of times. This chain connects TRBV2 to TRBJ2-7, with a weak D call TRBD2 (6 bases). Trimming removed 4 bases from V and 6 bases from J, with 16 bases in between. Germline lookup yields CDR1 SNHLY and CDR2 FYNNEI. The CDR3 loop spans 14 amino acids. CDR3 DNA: TGTGCCAGCAGTGTATCAGGCCCGGGGGTCGAGCAGTACTTC. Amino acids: CASSVSGPGVEQYF.

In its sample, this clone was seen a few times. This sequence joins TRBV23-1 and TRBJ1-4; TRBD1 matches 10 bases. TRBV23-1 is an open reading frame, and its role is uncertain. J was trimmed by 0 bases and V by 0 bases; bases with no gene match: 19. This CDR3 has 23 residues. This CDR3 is CASSQSIGEDRGKPNATNEKLFF. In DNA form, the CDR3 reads TGCGCCAGCAGTCAATCGATTGGGGAGGACAGGGGGAAACCTAATGCAACTAATGAAAAACTGTTTTTT.

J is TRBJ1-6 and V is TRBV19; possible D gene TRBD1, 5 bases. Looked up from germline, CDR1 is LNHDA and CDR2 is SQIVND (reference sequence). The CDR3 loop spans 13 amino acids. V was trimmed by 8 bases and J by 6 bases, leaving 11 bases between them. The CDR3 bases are TGTGCCAGTCGGGGACTGAGTAATTCACCCCTCCACTTT. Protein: CASRGLSNSPLHF.

Here the CDR3 reads CASSIDGGDNQPQHF. Written as DNA, the CDR3 is TGTGCCAGTAGTATAGATGGCGGGGACAATCAGCCCCAGCATTTT. The J gene is TRBJ1-5, the V gene TRBV19; D unclear. Germline CDR1 LNHDA, CDR2 SQIVND (reference sequence). This CDR3 has 15 residues. V was shortened by 0 bases and J by 3 bases, with 9 bases between the two germline ends.